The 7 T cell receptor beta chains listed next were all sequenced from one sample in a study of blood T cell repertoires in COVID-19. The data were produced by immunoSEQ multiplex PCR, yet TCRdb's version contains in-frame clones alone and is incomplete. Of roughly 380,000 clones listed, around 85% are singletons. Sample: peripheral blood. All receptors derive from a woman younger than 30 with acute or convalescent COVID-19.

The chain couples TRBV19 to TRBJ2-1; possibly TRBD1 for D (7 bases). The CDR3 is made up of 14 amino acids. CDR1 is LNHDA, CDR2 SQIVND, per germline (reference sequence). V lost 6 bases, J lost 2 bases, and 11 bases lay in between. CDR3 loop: CASRDREAYNEQFF. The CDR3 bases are TGTGCCAGTAGAGACAGGGAGGCCTACAATGAGCAGTTCTTC.

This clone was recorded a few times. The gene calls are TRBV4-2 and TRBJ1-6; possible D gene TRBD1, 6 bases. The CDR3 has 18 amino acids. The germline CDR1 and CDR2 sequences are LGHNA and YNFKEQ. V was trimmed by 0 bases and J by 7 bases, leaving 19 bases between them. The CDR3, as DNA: TGTGCCAGCAGCCAAGATCCGACAGGTAGAACGATAAATTCACCCCTCCACTTT. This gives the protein CASSQDPTGRTINSPLHF.

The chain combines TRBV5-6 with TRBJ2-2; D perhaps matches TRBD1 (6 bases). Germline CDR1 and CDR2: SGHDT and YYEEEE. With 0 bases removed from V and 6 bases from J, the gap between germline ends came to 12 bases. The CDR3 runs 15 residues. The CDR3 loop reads CASSLAQGMAGELFF. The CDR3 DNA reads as TGTGCCAGCAGCTTGGCACAGGGTATGGCCGGGGAGCTGTTTTTT.

CDR3 sequence (DNA): TGTGCCAGCACGGGGAACAATGAGCAGTTCTTC. This translates into CASTGNNEQFF. The chain combines TRBV6-5 with TRBJ2-1; TRBD2 might be the D (5 bases). The V end was cut by 7 bases, the J end by 5 bases, with 6 bases between. The CDR3 runs to 11 residues. CDR1 MNHEY and CDR2 SVGAGI come from the germline V gene.

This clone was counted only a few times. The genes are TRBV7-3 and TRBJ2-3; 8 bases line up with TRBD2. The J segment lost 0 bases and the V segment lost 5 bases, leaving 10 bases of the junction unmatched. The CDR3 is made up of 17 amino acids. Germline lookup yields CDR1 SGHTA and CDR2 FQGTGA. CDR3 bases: TGTGCCAGCAGCCGAGTTAGTAGCGGGACTAGCACAGATACGCAGTATTTT. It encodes CASSRVSSGTSTDTQYF. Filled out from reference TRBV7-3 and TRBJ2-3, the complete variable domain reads GAGVSQTPSNKVTEKGKYVELRCDPISGHTALYWYRQSLGQGPEFLIYFQGTGAADDSGLPNDRFFAVRPEGSVSTLKIQRTERGDSAVYLCASSRVSSGTSTDTQYFGPGTRLTVL.

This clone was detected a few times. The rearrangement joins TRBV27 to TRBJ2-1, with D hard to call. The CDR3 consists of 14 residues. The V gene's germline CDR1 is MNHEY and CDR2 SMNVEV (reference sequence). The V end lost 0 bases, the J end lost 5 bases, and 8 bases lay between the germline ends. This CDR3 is CASSLSPGNNEQFF. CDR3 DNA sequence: TGTGCCAGCAGTTTATCCCCAGGAAACAATGAGCAGTTCTTC.

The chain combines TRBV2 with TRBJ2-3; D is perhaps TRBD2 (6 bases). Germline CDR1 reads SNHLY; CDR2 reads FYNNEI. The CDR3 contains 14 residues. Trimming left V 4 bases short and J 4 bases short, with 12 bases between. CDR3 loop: CASSGGTGADTQYF. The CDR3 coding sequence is TGTGCCAGCAGTGGCGGGACCGGGGCAGATACGCAGTATTTT.